Sequencing of this T cell receptor (beta chain) was carried out in a study of beta chain features in type 1 diabetes. Expressed TCRB transcripts got sequenced, as all isolated RNA was reverse transcribed. TCRdb's table, derived via immunoSEQ multiplex PCR, lists solely in-frame clones and lacks some. The sample shows about 210,000 clones, approximately 11% of them seen only once. V was pared by 0 bases and J by 3 bases, with 5 bases of the junction left unmatched. Germline V gene sequence: CDR1 SGHRS, CDR2 YFSETQ. This CDR3 spans 15 amino acids. V gene TRBV5-1 combines with J gene TRBJ2-7, with 8 bases aligning to TRBD1. The TCR was taken from a man in his late teens or twenties in good health. Sequences were obtained from central memory CD4+ T cells from blood. This chain's CDR3 is CASSLAAGGGYEQYF. The CDR3 bases are TGCGCCAGCAGCTTGGCTGCAGGGGGCGGCTACGAGCAGTACTTC.